This record covers a single T cell receptor beta chain. What it binds is unknown. The entry originates in a study of cytomegalovirus exposure and HLA in healthy donors. Study overall: The 120 validation repertoires were produced on the same platform as the 670 or so repertoires of the first cohort. This was reported in a later analysis. Regarding the study as a whole: Reports showed the classifier diagnosing cytomegalovirus status with high specificity and sensitivity.

The V and J ends lost 4 bases and 4 bases, in that order; junction bases with no gene match: 1. This CDR3 is 13 amino acids long. From germline, CDR1 is SGHVS and CDR2 FNYEAQ. Profiled with immunoSEQ multiplex PCR; TCRdb holds only in-frame clones, not every one. The sample includes a few hundred thousand clones, around 91% seen only once; the top ten take 3.1%. The V call is TRBV7-6, the J call TRBJ2-3; 8 nucleotides agree with TRBD2. Sequenced material: PBMCs. The receptor comes from a woman in her 30s in good health and CMV-seronegative. The CDR3 here is CASSSREADTQYF. The CDR3 coding sequence is TGTGCCAGCAGCTCGCGGGAGGCAGATACGCAGTATTTT. Complete variable domain (other parts from reference TRBV7-6 and TRBJ2-3): GAGVSQSPRYKVTKRGQDVALRCDPISGHVSLYWYRQALGQGPEFLTYFNYEAQQDKSGLPNDRFSAERPEGSISTLTIQRTEQRDSAMYRCASSSREADTQYFGPGTRLTVL.